These 22 T cell receptor beta chains came from one sample sequenced in a study of control samples from healthy donors and cancer patients. Clones were read by immunoSEQ multiplex PCR, and TCRdb kept only the in-frame ones, dropping some. The sample carries around 95,000 clones, around four fifths recorded once. Sequences were obtained from blood. These receptors came from a man aged 25-40 years in good health.

This chain links TRBV7-3 with TRBJ1-2; D call uncertain. The CDR3 runs to 13 residues. Germline V gene sequence: CDR1 SGHTA, CDR2 FQGTGA. V was trimmed by 1 base and J by 4 bases, leaving 7 bases between them. CDR3 nucleotides: TGTGCCAGCAGCTTAAATCCCGGCTATGGCTACACCTTC. Translation gives CASSLNPGYGYTF. Supplemented by reference TRBV7-3 and TRBJ1-2, the full variable domain reads GAGVSQTPSNKVTEKGKYVELRCDPISGHTALYWYRQSLGQGPEFLIYFQGTGAADDSGLPNDRFFAVRPEGSVSTLKIQRTERGDSAVYLCASSLNPGYGYTFGSGTRLTVV.

The rearrangement links TRBV5-6 to TRBJ2-2; TRBD1 matches at 10 bases. Germline V gives CDR1 SGHDT, CDR2 YYEEEE. The V segment lost 2 bases and the J segment 2 bases; nucleotides outside the gene matches: 3. This CDR3 spans 16 amino acids. CDR3 coding DNA: TGTGCCAGCAGCTTCCGACAGGGGGCAAACACCGGGGAGCTGTTTTTT. Protein product: CASSFRQGANTGELFF.

A single count supports this clone. The chain combines TRBV5-1 with TRBJ1-1, with TRBD1 identical over 8 bases. The CDR3 contains 14 residues. The ends lost 4 bases at V and 6 bases at J; junction bases unmatched: 8. Germline lookup yields CDR1 SGHRS and CDR2 YFSETQ. In DNA, the CDR3 is TGCGCCAGCAGCGCGACAGGGGAATTTGCTGAAGCTTTCTTT. Protein sequence: CASSATGEFAEAFF.

This chain links TRBV27 with TRBJ2-7; D possibly corresponds to TRBD1 (6 bases). The germline V and J ends were trimmed by 0 bases and 0 bases, with 9 bases remaining between them. The CDR3 has 15 residues. CDR1 is MNHEY and CDR2 is SMNVEV in the germline V gene (reference sequence). CDR3 loop: CASSLSTGLSYEQYF. The CDR3, as DNA: TGTGCCAGCAGTTTATCTACAGGGCTCTCCTACGAGCAGTACTTC.

This clone has a handful of counts. This rearrangement joins TRBV19 to TRBJ2-3; unclear D gene. V was trimmed by 6 bases and J by 1 base, leaving 11 bases between them. The CDR3 has 14 amino acids. Germline loops: CDR1 LNHDA, CDR2 SQIVND (reference sequence). This chain's CDR3 is CASSAGMRTDTQYF. CDR3 nucleotide sequence: TGTGCCAGTAGCGCCGGTATGCGCACAGATACGCAGTATTTT. The full variable domain, its missing parts supplied by reference TRBV19 and TRBJ2-3, is DGGITQSPKYLFRKEGQNVTLSCEQNLNHDAMYWYRQDPGQGLRLIYYSQIVNDFQKGDIAEGYSVSREKKESFPLTVTSAQKNPTAFYLCASSAGMRTDTQYFGPGTRLTVL.

The chain uses TRBV19 and TRBJ1-1, with D possibly TRBD1 on 6 matching bases. This CDR3 has 12 residues. The germline V and J ends were trimmed by 7 bases and 7 bases, with 13 bases remaining between them. From germline, CDR1 is LNHDA and CDR2 SQIVND (reference sequence). This CDR3 reads CASNRDGGEAFF. The CDR3 coding sequence is TGTGCCAGTAACAGGGACGGGGGTGAAGCTTTCTTT.

The count of this clone is one. Additional DNA sequences in this sample encode the identical CDR3. The chain carries TRBV9 and TRBJ1-5; TRBD1 is a possible D gene (5 bases). The CDR3 has 14 residues. Germline lookup yields CDR1 SGDLS and CDR2 YYNGEE. V lost 0 bases and J 1 base, leaving 5 bases between the germline ends. Here the CDR3 DNA reads TGTGCCAGCAGCGTAGGACAGAGCAATCAGCCCCAGCATTTT. Its translation is CASSVGQSNQPQHF. Using reference TRBV9 and TRBJ1-5 for the parts outside the CDR3, the full variable domain is DSGVTQTPKHLITATGQRVTLRCSPRSGDLSVYWYQQSLDQGLQFLIQYYNGEERAKGNILERFSAQQFPDLHSELNLSSLELGDSALYFCASSVGQSNQPQHFGDGTRLSIL.

The chain couples TRBV19 to TRBJ1-1; D is unclear. The V end was cut by 3 bases, the J end by 10 bases, with 18 bases between. The length of the CDR3 is 14 residues. Germline lookup yields CDR1 LNHDA and CDR2 SQIVND (reference sequence). As DNA, the CDR3 is TGTGCCAGTAGTATTATCAACACCGAAGGCGTAGCTTTCTTT. Protein sequence: CASSIINTEGVAFF.

This clone is a singleton in its sample. The chain uses TRBV29-1 and TRBJ1-3; TRBD1 might be the D (6 bases). Trimming cost V 2 bases and J 7 bases, with 12 bases left between them. The CDR3 is made up of 13 amino acids. The germline CDR1 and CDR2 sequences are SQVTM and ANQGSEA. In nucleotides, the CDR3 is TGCAGCGTTGAACAGGGGTTGGGGAACACCATATATTTT. This gives the protein CSVEQGLGNTIYF.

V and J are TRBV12-5 and TRBJ1-4, with a weak D call TRBD1 (6 bases). The CDR3 consists of 15 residues. Germline lookup yields CDR1 LGHNT and CDR2 FRNRAP. V lost 1 base, J lost 7 bases, and 13 bases lay in between. The DNA of the CDR3 is TGTGCTAGTGGTTTGGGGCTTGCGGGGGCTGAAAAACTGTTTTTT. Translated, it gives CASGLGLAGAEKLFF. The full variable domain, rest sourced from reference TRBV12-5 and TRBJ1-4, is DARVTQTPRHKVTEMGQEVTMRCQPILGHNTVFWYRQTMMQGLELLAYFRNRAPLDDSGMPKDRFSAEMPDATLATLKIQPSEPRDSAVYFCASGLGLAGAEKLFFGSGTQLSVL.

The chain carries TRBV10-3 and TRBJ1-4; no definite D call. The CDR3 consists of 15 residues. Between the trimmed V and J ends, which lost 3 bases and 5 bases, there was a span of 13 bases. CDR1 and CDR2 (germline): ENHRY, SYGVKD. This CDR3 reads CAISDPGTSNEKLFF. For the CDR3, the DNA is TGTGCCATCAGTGATCCCGGCACCTCAAATGAAAAACTGTTTTTT.

The V call is TRBV6-5, the J call TRBJ1-1, with D hard to call. The CDR3 length is 13 residues. In germline, CDR1 is MNHEY, CDR2 SVGAGI. Trimming cost V 6 bases and J 3 bases, with 11 bases left between them. The CDR3 DNA reads as TGTGCCAGCAGCCTAAGAGTGGACACTGAAGCTTTCTTT. Translated, it gives CASSLRVDTEAFF.

This rearrangement joins TRBV19 to TRBJ1-6, with TRBD1 matching over 7 bases. Germline V gives CDR1 LNHDA, CDR2 SQIVND (reference sequence). V was pared by 6 bases and J by 8 bases, with 10 bases of the junction left unmatched. The CDR3 contains 15 residues. For the CDR3, the DNA is TGTGCCAGTAGACTTAGACAGGGAGGAGATTCACCCCTCCACTTT. Translation gives CASRLRQGGDSPLHF. Drawing the rest from reference TRBV19 and TRBJ1-6, the complete variable domain is DGGITQSPKYLFRKEGQNVTLSCEQNLNHDAMYWYRQDPGQGLRLIYYSQIVNDFQKGDIAEGYSVSREKKESFPLTVTSAQKNPTAFYLCASRLRQGGDSPLHFGNGTRLTVT.

The V gene is TRBV3-1 (or the pseudogene TRBV3-2), the J gene TRBJ1-6; possibly TRBD1 for D (6 bases). The germline V gene has CDR1 LGHDT and CDR2 YNNKEL (reference sequence). Trimming cost V 2 bases and J 7 bases, with 12 bases left between them. The CDR3 is 15 amino acids. The CDR3 nucleotides read TGTGCCAGCAGCCAATTGCGTACAGGGAATTCACCCCTCCACTTT. Its translation: CASSQLRTGNSPLHF.

The CDR3 loop is CASSEALLGYEQYF. For the CDR3, the DNA is TGTGCCAGCAGTGAAGCGCTTCTGGGATACGAGCAGTACTTC. This chain connects TRBV6-1 to TRBJ2-7; no reliable D call. CDR1 MNHNS and CDR2 SASEGT come from the germline V gene. CDR3 size: 14 residues. V gave up 0 bases and J gave up 4 bases, with 10 bases separating them.

This chain uses TRBV25-1 with TRBJ1-1, with D uncertain. The CDR3 runs to 16 residues. Trimming removed 1 base at V and 4 bases at J, with 16 bases between. Looked up from germline, CDR1 is MGHDK and CDR2 is SYGVNS. CDR3 in amino acids: CASSESGRARGTEAFF. CDR3 coding DNA: TGTGCCAGCAGTGAATCGGGCCGTGCACGGGGCACTGAAGCTTTCTTT.

The chain employs TRBV4-1 and TRBJ2-2; 7 bases align to TRBD1. Germline CDR1 reads MGHRA; CDR2 reads YSYEKL. The CDR3 consists of 15 residues. With V trimmed by 4 bases and J by 4 bases, 6 bases remained unmatched. CDR3 sequence reads: CASSPLQGTTGELFF. CDR3 sequence (DNA): TGCGCCAGCAGCCCCTTACAGGGGACCACCGGGGAGCTGTTTTTT.

The rearrangement joins TRBV7-9 to TRBJ2-6, with 10 nucleotides matching TRBD1. CDR1 and CDR2 from the germline V gene are SEHNR and FQNEAQ (reference sequence). The CDR3 runs to 16 residues. After removal of 7 bases from V and 4 bases from J, the junction contained 7 bases not matched to a gene. For the CDR3, the DNA is TGTGCCAGCATCCGGGACAGGGGCGCGGGGGCCAACGTCCTGACTTTC. Translated, it gives CASIRDRGAGANVLTF.

This clone was seen more than once but under ten times. The rearrangement links TRBV15 to TRBJ1-1; a weak D match, TRBD1 (5 bases). Trimming pared 5 bases from V and 0 bases from J, leaving 7 bases between. The germline V gene encodes CDR1 LNHNV and CDR2 YYDKDF (reference sequence). CDR3 size: 13 residues. CDR3 in DNA: TGTGCCACCAGCGCAGGGATGAACACTGAAGCTTTCTTT. This gives the protein CATSAGMNTEAFF. The full variable domain, in which reference TRBV15 and TRBJ1-1 provide the parts outside the CDR3, is DAMVIQNPRYQVTQFGKPVTLSCSQTLNHNVMYWYQQKSSQAPKLLFHYYDKDFNNEADTPDNFQSRRPNTSFCFLDIRSPGLGDTAMYLCATSAGMNTEAFFGQGTRLTVV.

The chain is built from TRBV2 and TRBJ1-2, with D unresolved. This CDR3 is 14 amino acids long. Trimming shortened V by 4 bases and J by 0 bases, and 9 bases separated the two germline ends. Germline assignment: CDR1 SNHLY and CDR2 FYNNEI. The CDR3 DNA is TGTGCCAGCAGTGTGGCAGGTCCTAACTATGGCTACACCTTC. This gives the protein CASSVAGPNYGYTF.

CDR3 region: CASSLDSGQASEAFF. In DNA, the CDR3 is TGTGCCAGCAGCTTGGATTCTGGACAGGCTAGTGAAGCTTTCTTT. The rearrangement uses TRBV5-4 and TRBJ1-1; 7 bases fit TRBD1. CDR3 size: 15 residues. Germline CDR1 SGHNT, CDR2 YYREEE (reference sequence). V lost 0 bases and J lost 7; bases outside the gene matches: 9.

This chain connects TRBV10-3 to TRBJ1-5, with D perhaps matching TRBD1 (6 bases). The CDR3 is 15 amino acids. Trimming shortened V by 6 bases and J by 2 bases, and 14 bases separated the two germline ends. The germline gives CDR1 ENHRY, CDR2 SYGVKD. CDR3 in DNA: TGTGCCATCAGCGCGACAGGCGGCGGCAATCAGCCCCAGCATTTT. Translation gives CAISATGGGNQPQHF.